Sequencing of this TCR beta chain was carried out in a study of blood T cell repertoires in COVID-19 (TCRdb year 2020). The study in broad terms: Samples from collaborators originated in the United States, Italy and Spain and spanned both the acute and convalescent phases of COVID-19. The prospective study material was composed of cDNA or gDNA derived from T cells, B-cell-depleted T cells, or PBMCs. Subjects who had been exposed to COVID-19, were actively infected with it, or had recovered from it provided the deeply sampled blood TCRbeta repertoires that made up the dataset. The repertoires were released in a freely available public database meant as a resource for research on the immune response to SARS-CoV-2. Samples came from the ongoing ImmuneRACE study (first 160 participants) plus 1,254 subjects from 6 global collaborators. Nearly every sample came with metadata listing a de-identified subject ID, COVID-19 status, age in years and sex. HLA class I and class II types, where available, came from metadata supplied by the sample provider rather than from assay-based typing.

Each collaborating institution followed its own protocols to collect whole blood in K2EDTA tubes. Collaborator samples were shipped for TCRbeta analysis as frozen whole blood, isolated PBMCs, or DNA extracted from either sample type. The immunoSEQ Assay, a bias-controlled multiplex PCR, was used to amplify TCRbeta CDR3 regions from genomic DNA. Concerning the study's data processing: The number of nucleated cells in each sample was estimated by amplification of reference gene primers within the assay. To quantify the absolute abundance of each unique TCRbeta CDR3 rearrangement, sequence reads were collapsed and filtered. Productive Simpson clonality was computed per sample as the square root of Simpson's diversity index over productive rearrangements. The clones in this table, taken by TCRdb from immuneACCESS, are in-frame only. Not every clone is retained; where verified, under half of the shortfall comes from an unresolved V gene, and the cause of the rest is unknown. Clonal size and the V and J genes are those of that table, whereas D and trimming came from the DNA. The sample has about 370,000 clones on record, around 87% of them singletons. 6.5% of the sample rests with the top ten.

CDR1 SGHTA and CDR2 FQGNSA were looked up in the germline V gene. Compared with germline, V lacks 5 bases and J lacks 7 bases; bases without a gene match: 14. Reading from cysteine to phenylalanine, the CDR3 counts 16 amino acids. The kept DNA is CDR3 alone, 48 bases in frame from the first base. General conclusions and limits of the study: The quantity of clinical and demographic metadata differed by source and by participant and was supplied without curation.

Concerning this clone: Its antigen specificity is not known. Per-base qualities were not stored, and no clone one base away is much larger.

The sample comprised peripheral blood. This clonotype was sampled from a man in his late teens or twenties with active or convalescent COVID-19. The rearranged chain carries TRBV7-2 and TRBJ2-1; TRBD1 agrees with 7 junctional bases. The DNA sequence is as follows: TGTGCCAGCAGCCCGAGGTCGGCAGGGGGATGGAATGAGCAGTTCTTC. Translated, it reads CASSPRSAGGWNEQFF.